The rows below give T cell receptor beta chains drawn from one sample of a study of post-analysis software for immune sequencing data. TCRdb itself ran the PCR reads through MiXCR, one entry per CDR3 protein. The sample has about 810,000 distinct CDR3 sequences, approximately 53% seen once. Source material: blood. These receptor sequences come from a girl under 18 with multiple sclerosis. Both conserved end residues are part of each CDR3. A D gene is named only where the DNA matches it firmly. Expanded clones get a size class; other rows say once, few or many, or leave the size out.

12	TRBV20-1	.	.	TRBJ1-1	TGCAGCGCTAGGTTGATGAACACTGAAGCTTTCTTT	CSARLMNTEAFF
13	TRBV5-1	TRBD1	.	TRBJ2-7	TGCGCCAGCAGTCTGACAGGGGACGTCGAGCAGTACTTC	CASSLTGDVEQYF
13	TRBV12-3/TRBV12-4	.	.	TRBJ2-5	TGTGCCAGCAGGGACGGCAGCCCGGAGACCCAGTACTTC	CASRDGSPETQYF
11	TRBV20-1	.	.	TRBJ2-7	TGCAGTGCTAGTCCTGTCCACGAGCAGTACTTC	CSASPVHEQYF
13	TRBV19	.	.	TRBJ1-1	TGTGCCAGTGGCCAATTCAGTGGTACTGAAGCTTTCTTT	CASGQFSGTEAFF
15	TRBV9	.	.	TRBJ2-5	TGTGCCAGCAGCGTAGCGGGGGCGGCCCAAGAGACCCAGTACTTC	CASSVAGAAQETQYF
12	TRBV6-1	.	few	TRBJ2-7	TGTGCCAGCACCGGATACAATTACGAGCAGTACTTC	CASTGYNYEQYF
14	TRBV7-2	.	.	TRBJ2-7	TGTGCCAGCAGCTTCATGGGCAGACCCTACGAGCAGTACTTC	CASSFMGRPYEQYF
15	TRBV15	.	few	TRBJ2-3	TGTGCCACCAGCAGAGATCTGGTCTCCACCGGTACGCAGTATTTT	CATSRDLVSTGTQYF
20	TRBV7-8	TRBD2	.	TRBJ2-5	TGTGCCAGCAGCCACTCGAGCGGGAGGGCCGCGGCGAATTGGCAAGAGACCCAGTACTTC	CASSHSSGRAAANWQETQYF
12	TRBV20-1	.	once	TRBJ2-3	TGCAGTGCCACCATAAGCACAGATACGCAGTATTTT	CSATISTDTQYF
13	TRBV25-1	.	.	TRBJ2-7	TGTGCCAGCAGTGAAAGGGTCGCATACGAGCAGTACTTC	CASSERVAYEQYF
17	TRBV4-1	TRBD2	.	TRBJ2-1	TGCGCCAGCAGCCAAGATCTGGGGCGGGGGGGTTACAATGAGCAGTTCTTC	CASSQDLGRGGYNEQFF
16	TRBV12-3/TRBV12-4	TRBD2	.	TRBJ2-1	TGTGCCAGCAGTACGCTAGCGGGGGGGCCTGTCGATGAGCAGTTCTTC	CASSTLAGGPVDEQFF
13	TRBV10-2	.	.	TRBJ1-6	TGCGCCAGCAGTGAAAGGGTGGTGTCACCCCTCCACTTT	CASSERVVSPLHF
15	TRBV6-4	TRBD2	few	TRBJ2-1	TGTGCCAGCAGCGCCGAACTAGCGGGAAACAATGAGCAGTTCTTC	CASSAELAGNNEQFF
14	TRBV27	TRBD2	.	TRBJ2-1	TGTGCCAGCAGGGGAGGGGCAACCTACAATGAGCAGTTCTTC	CASRGGATYNEQFF
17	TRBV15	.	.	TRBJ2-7	TGTGCCACCAGCAGAGCGCTAGGGACGGTCAGGTCGGTCGAGCAGTACTTC	CATSRALGTVRSVEQYF
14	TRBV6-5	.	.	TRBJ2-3	TGTGCCAGCAGTAGGGGGGCCACCACAGATACGCAGTATTTT	CASSRGATTDTQYF
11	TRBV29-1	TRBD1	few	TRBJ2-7	TGCAGCTCCCGGACAGGGGTCGAGCAGTACTTC	CSSRTGVEQYF
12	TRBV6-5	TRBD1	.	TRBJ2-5	TGTGCCAGCAGCCCGGACAGGGAGCCCCAGTACTTC	CASSPDREPQYF
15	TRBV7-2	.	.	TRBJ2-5	TGTGCCAGCAAATACCGGGACTGGGGAACAGAGACCCAGTACTTC	CASKYRDWGTETQYF
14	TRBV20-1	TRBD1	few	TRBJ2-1	TGCAGTGCTAGAGGGGGACAGGGGAATCGTGAGCAGTTCTTC	CSARGGQGNREQFF
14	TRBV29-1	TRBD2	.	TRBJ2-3	TGCAGCGTTGGGTCTAGCGGGGGGGCCGATACGCGGTATTTT	CSVGSSGGADTRYF
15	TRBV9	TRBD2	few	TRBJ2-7	TGTGCCAGCAGCGTAGCCGGGACTAGCGTTTACGAGCAGTACTTC	CASSVAGTSVYEQYF
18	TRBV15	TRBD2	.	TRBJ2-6	TGTGCCACCAGCAGAGTAGCGGGGGTCCACTCTGGGGCCAACGTCCTGACTTTC	CATSRVAGVHSGANVLTF
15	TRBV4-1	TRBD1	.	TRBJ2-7	TGCGCCAGCAGCCAAGGACAGGGTTGGTCAGACGAGCAGTACTTC	CASSQGQGWSDEQYF
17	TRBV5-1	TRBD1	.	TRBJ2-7	TGCGCCAGCAGCTTTGGCACAGGGGGCTCTTTTCCCTACGAGCAGTACTTC	CASSFGTGGSFPYEQYF
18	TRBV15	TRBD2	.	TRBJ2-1	TGTGCCACCAGCAGAGATCTAGGTTTAGCGGGGAGGTACAATGAGCAGTTCTTC	CATSRDLGLAGRYNEQFF
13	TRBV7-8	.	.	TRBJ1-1	TGTGCCAGCAGCTTAGACGCGGGGGCGGAAGCTTTCTTT	CASSLDAGAEAFF
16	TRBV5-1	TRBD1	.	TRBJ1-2	TGCGCCAGCAGCTCGAACACCGGGACAGGGGGGGATGGCTACACCTTC	CASSSNTGTGGDGYTF
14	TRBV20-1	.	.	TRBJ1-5	TGCAGTGCCTTTAAGGGGGGAGGCAATCAGCCCCAGCATTTT	CSAFKGGGNQPQHF
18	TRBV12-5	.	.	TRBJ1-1	TGTGCTAGTGGTTTAGTACTCTCCGGGACTCTCATGAACACTGAAGCTTTCTTT	CASGLVLSGTLMNTEAFF
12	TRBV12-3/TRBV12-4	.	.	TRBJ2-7	TGTGCCAGCAGTTTATGGGAGCACGAGCAGTACTTC	CASSLWEHEQYF
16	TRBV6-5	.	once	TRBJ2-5	TGTGCCAGCAGTTCCATACTCAATACAGGGAGAGAGACCCAGTACTTC	CASSSILNTGRETQYF
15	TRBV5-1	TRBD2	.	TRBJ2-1	TGCGCCAGCAGCTTGAAAAGCGGGGGATTTGGTGAGCAGTTCTTC	CASSLKSGGFGEQFF
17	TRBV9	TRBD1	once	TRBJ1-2	TGTGCCAGCAGCCACGGACAGGGAGAAGTTGTTAGCTATGGCTACACCTTC	CASSHGQGEVVSYGYTF
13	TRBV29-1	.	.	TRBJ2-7	TGCAGCGTTGGACGCGACAGGCGATCCGAGCAGTACTTC	CSVGRDRRSEQYF
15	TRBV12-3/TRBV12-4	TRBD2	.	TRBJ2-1	TGTGCCAGCAGTAAGCGGACTAGCGGATACAATGAGCAGTTCTTC	CASSKRTSGYNEQFF
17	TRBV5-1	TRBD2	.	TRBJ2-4	TGCGCCAGCAGCTCTGGACTAGCGGGGCGCCTCTCGGGGGAGCAGTACTTC	CASSSGLAGRLSGEQYF
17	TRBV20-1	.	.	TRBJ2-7	TGCAGTGCTAGAGATAGCGGAGCTAGAAGGGGTCCCAACGAGCAGTACTTC	CSARDSGARRGPNEQYF
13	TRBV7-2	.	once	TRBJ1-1	TGTGCCAGCAGTAATCCCTTAGGGCCTGAAGCTTTCTTT	CASSNPLGPEAFF
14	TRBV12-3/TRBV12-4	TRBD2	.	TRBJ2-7	TGTGCCAGCAGTATGCTAGGACTAGCATACGAGCAGTACTTC	CASSMLGLAYEQYF
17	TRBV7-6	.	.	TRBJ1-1	TGTGCCAGCAGCAACAAGTTGGGGGGGAAGGGAGTCACCGAAGCTTTCTTT	CASSNKLGGKGVTEAFF
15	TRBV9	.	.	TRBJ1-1	TGTGCCAGCAGCGTAGCTTCGGGGGCGAACACTGAAGCTTTCTTT	CASSVASGANTEAFF
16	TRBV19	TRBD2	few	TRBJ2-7	TGTGCTAGTAGTCCCAAGCTAGCGGGAGATGTCTACGAGCAGTACTTC	CASSPKLAGDVYEQYF
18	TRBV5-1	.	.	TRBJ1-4	TGCGCCAGCAGGAAAGGCTGGAACAGGGACTCAACTAATGAAAAACTGTTTTTT	CASRKGWNRDSTNEKLFF
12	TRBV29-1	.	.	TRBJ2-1	TGCAGCGTTGAGAAGACTTTCAATGAGCAGTTCTTC	CSVEKTFNEQFF
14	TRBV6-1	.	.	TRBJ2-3	TGTGCCAGCAGTGAAGACAGGGGCACAGATACGCAGTATTTT	CASSEDRGTDTQYF
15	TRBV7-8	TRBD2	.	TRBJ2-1	TGTGCCAGCAGCTTAATTTTAGCGGGAGTTTTAGAGCAGTTCTTC	CASSLILAGVLEQFF
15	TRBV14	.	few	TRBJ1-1	TGTGCCAGCAGCGCATGGGACGTATTGAACACTGAAGCTTTCTTT	CASSAWDVLNTEAFF
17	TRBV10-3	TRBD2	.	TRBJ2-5	TGTGCCATCAGTGACACCAGCGGGAGGAAGGGGCAAGAGACCCAGTACTTC	CAISDTSGRKGQETQYF
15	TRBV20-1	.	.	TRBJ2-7	TGCAGTGCTAGAGATCCCTCTAGAGCGAGGAACGAGCAGTACTTC	CSARDPSRARNEQYF
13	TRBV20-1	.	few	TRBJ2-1	TGCAGTGCTAGGAAGGCTGGGGAACATGAGCAGTTCTTC	CSARKAGEHEQFF
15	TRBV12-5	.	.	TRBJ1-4	TGTGCTAGTGGGCAGACAGTTGCAACTAATGAAAAACTGTTTTTT	CASGQTVATNEKLFF